This T cell receptor (beta chain) was captured in a study of shared clonotypes between healthy human individuals. Study-level results: Estimated clonotype richness was generally higher in naive than memory subsets. Despite large depth, sorted-subset datasets appeared incompletely sequenced. A small donor pool kept down the genetic and exposure-history diversity that was represented.

At deep level, the assay was performed. Clones were read by immunoSEQ multiplex PCR, and TCRdb kept only the in-frame ones, dropping some. The repertoire includes over 950,000 clones, around 77% of them detected once, and approximately 0.95% sits in the top ten. V dropped 5 bases and J dropped 3; count of bases not matched to a gene: 12. CDR3 length: 17 amino acids. The germline V gene encodes CDR1 SGHVS and CDR2 FQNEAQ. To note about this clone: Its antigen remains unknown.

Input material: memory CD4+ T cells from PBMCs. Subset noted: CD45RA-negative fraction. The source of this sequence is a man aged 18-30 years in good health. Some clones in this sample may be carry-over from other donors' samples. The gene calls are TRBV7-8 and TRBJ2-3; 9 bases agree with TRBD1. In DNA form, the CDR3 reads TGTGCCAGCAGCCCTAGACGGACAGGGGTTTCGACAGATACGCAGTATTTT. Its protein product is CASSPRRTGVSTDTQYF. Together with reference TRBV7-8 and TRBJ2-3, the CDR3 gives the full variable domain: GAGVSQSPRYKVAKRGQDVALRCDPISGHVSLFWYQQALGQGPEFLTYFQNEAQLDKSGLPSDRFFAERPEGSVSTLKIQRTQQEDSAVYLCASSPRRTGVSTDTQYFGPGTRLTVL.